The table lists the clone carrying this T cell receptor (beta chain) with many counts. Its matching antigen is unknown. This sample's time point: longitudinal time-point 3. This sample is part of a study of neurological immune-mediated disorders. The study's findings and limits: Falling below healthy controls, multiple sclerosis showed the least TCR clonal expansion, while HTLV-1-associated myelopathy showed the most. The repertoires of 18 of 34 multiple sclerosis patients fell into one related-CDR3 cluster (a possible signature) under phylogenetic grouping. Private repertoires in all groups were suggested, as expanded clones shared no CDR3 amino acid sequences across subjects.

The cDNA was generated by 5'RACE with 10-nucleotide random UMIs. TCRdb ran MiXCR on the 5' RACE reads and lists one entry per CDR3 protein. This sample yields tens of thousands of distinct CDR3 sequences, of which 4.3% are seen a single time; 5% to 6% belongs to the top ten. The V segment lost 3 bases and the J segment 7 bases; nucleotides outside the gene matches: 6. This CDR3 is 14 amino acids long. From germline, CDR1 is SGHRS and CDR2 YFSETQ. This chain connects TRBV5-1 to TRBJ2-1, with TRBD2 matching 8 bases. The receptor was isolated from a woman between 55 and 75 years old with multiple sclerosis. Source material: PBMCs. CDR3 sequence reads: CASSSGGAHNEQFF. The CDR3 DNA reads TGCGCCAGCAGCTCCGGGGGGGCGCATAATGAGCAGTTCTTC.